This T cell receptor beta chain was recovered during a study of T cell repertoires in cytomegalovirus infection. Study-level results: Cumulative public TCR beta family frequency identified carriers of CMV plus the relevant HLA.

A word on this clonotype: Its cognate antigen is unknown.

TCRdb re-derived calls from the reads in MiXCR, one entry per CDR3 protein. The sample carries approximately 400,000 distinct CDR3 sequences, roughly 30% recorded once. The ends were cut back, 6 bases at V and 7 bases at J, with 15 bases in the middle. CDR1 and CDR2 from the germline V gene are MNHNY and SVGAGI (reference sequence). The CDR3 extends over 14 amino acids. This chain links TRBV6-6 with TRBJ2-2; D is ambiguous. Specimen: PBMCs. The sequence derives from a human donor in good health (CMV status not recorded). Some clones in this sample may be carry-over from other donors' samples. CDR3 region: CASRKGAISGELFF. CDR3 nucleotides: TGTGCCAGCAGGAAAGGAGCTATCAGCGGGGAGCTGTTTTTT.